This T cell receptor beta chain was documented in a study of T-cell memory formation after mild COVID-19. Study-level findings and limits: There were some responding clones in pre-infection memory, which suggested that cross-reactive memory had joined. Contracting CD8+ clones were enriched in EMRA, CD4+ mainly in CM and EM.

Points on this clonotype: Its target is not known.

TCR alpha and TCR beta cDNA libraries carrying sample barcodes and UMIs were produced by 5'RACE using constant-segment primers. TCRdb reprocessed the 5' RACE reads with MiXCR, giving one entry per CDR3 protein. Of approximately 350,000 distinct CDR3 sequences in the sample, around 13% were seen once. The clonotype was recovered from a man aged 18 to 30 who had mild COVID-19 (a few samples of this study predate the infection). Cell type and time point are not known. Sequencing was carried out using PBMCs or a T cell subset sorted from them (not recorded which).

The CDR3 coding sequence is TGTGCCAGCAGCTTCGGGGGCTTCGTCTCCTACGAGCAGTACTTC. Its protein product is CASSFGGFVSYEQYF. The V and J genes are TRBV11-1 and TRBJ2-7; D tentatively fits TRBD1 or TRBD2 (6 bases each). This CDR3 contains 15 residues. The ends were cut back, 3 bases at V and 0 bases at J, with 12 bases in the middle. CDR1 and CDR2 from the germline V gene are SGHAT and FQDESV (reference sequence).